The 8 T cell receptor beta chains presented below share a single source sample, sequenced in a study of response to subunit inactivated influenza vaccine. TCRdb reprocessed the RT-PCR reads via MiXCR and lists one record per CDR3 protein. Here the sample spans 700,000 to 800,000 distinct CDR3 sequences, around 20% being singletons. The source was PBMCs from blood, collected 4 to 6 days after vaccination. The receptors here all came from a man between 50 and 59 years old who received an inactivated influenza vaccine.

This clonotype was detected only a few times. This chain uses TRBV27 with TRBJ2-1, with no clear D. In germline, CDR1 is MNHEY, CDR2 SMNVEV (reference sequence). The length of the CDR3 is 14 residues. Trimming cost V 0 bases and J 4 bases, with 7 bases left between them. The CDR3 sequence is CASSLSSAYNEQFF. As DNA, the CDR3 is TGTGCCAGCAGTTTATCGTCAGCTTACAATGAGCAGTTCTTC.

The chain links TRBV4-1 to TRBJ1-1; maybe TRBD1 (5 bases). Germline V CDR1 and CDR2: MGHRA, YSYEKL. Deletions cut 0 bases from V and 0 bases from J, with 17 bases between. This CDR3 region has 18 residues. For the CDR3, the DNA is TGCGCCAGCAGCCAAGATCATAGGGGAGCTGGGATGAACACTGAAGCTTTCTTT. This gives the protein CASSQDHRGAGMNTEAFF.

Ten or more counts support this clonotype. V usage is TRBV15 and J usage is TRBJ2-4; tentative D call: TRBD1 (5 bases). Trimming took 0 bases from V and 0 from J, leaving 15 bases between them. Germline lookup yields CDR1 LNHNV and CDR2 YYDKDF (reference sequence). This CDR3 has 18 amino acids. The CDR3 loop is CATSRDPNRKLAKNIQYF. The DNA of the CDR3 is TGTGCCACCAGCAGAGACCCCAACAGGAAGCTAGCCAAAAACATTCAGTACTTC.

This clonotype occurred once. The junction does not match germline at one end; this may be a read error. V usage is TRBV7-2 and J usage is TRBJ2-1, with 8 bases that match TRBD2. Germline CDR1 is SGHTA and CDR2 is FQGNSA. This CDR3 has 18 residues. The DNA of the CDR3 is TGTGCCCGCAGCTTATCGAGCGGGGGCGCTTCCTCCTACAATGAGCAGTTCTTC. It codes for CARSLSSGGASSYNEQFF.

The V gene is TRBV27, the J gene TRBJ1-2, with a tentative D call TRBD1 (6 bases). V dropped 6 bases and J dropped 4 bases, with 12 bases sitting between them. The germline gives CDR1 MNHEY, CDR2 SMNVEV (reference sequence). The CDR3 is 13 amino acids. The CDR3: CASSEGGGYGYTF. CDR3 bases: TGTGCCAGCAGCGAGGGGGGTGGCTATGGCTACACCTTC.

This clonotype was seen only a few times. The V and J genes are TRBV29-1 and TRBJ2-3; 9 bases align to TRBD2. The ends lost 3 bases at V and 3 bases at J; junction bases unmatched: 4. From germline, CDR1 is SQVTM and CDR2 ANQGSEA. The CDR3 totals 14 residues. CDR3 loop: CSVDPSGTTDTQYF. CDR3 nucleotide sequence: TGCAGCGTTGACCCTAGCGGGACTACAGATACGCAGTATTTT.

This clonotype was observed a handful of times. The chain is built from TRBV5-1 and TRBJ2-7; TRBD1 matches at 9 bases. Per germline, CDR1 SGHRS and CDR2 YFSETQ. The CDR3 contains 13 residues. The junction had 5 bases not matched to a gene; V was cut back by 5 bases and J by 5 bases. The CDR3 loop is CASRSWTGDEQYF. The CDR3 coding sequence is TGCGCCAGCAGGAGTTGGACAGGGGACGAGCAGTACTTC.

CDR3 coding DNA: TGTGCCAGCAGTGAATTAGGTAACACTGAAGCTTTCTTT. It yields the protein CASSELGNTEAFF. This chain connects TRBV25-1 to TRBJ1-1; D call uncertain. The V and J ends lost 1 base and 2 bases respectively, with 5 bases between them. CDR3 length equals 13 residues. Germline V lookup: CDR1 MGHDK, CDR2 SYGVNS.